This passage covers 15 T cell receptor beta chains from one sample sequenced in a study of T-cell memory formation after mild COVID-19. TCRdb used MiXCR to reprocess the 5' RACE reads, holding one entry per CDR3 protein. The sample gives a few hundred thousand distinct CDR3 sequences, around 27% of which show up once; over 9.5% is in the top ten. Sequencing was carried out using PBMCs or a T cell subset sorted from them (not recorded which). The receptors were gathered from an adult woman who had mild COVID-19 (a few samples of this study predate the infection). Cell type and time point are not known.

J is TRBJ1-6 and V is TRBV10-3; tentatively, D is TRBD1 (6 bases). From germline, CDR1 is ENHRY and CDR2 SYGVKD. V was cut by 2 bases and J by 3 bases, with 8 bases left in between. CDR3 size: 15 residues. The DNA of the CDR3 is TGTGCCATCAGTGAGATGGGACACTATAATTCACCCCTCCACTTT. Its translation: CAISEMGHYNSPLHF.

This clonotype appeared a few times. The gene calls are TRBV6-5 and TRBJ2-1; 7 bases line up with TRBD2. CDR1 and CDR2 (germline): MNHEY, SVGAGI. J was trimmed by 4 bases and V by 3 bases; bases with no gene match: 9. The CDR3 covers 16 residues. CDR3 sequence reads: CASSYAGRERYNEQFF. CDR3 nucleotides: TGTGCCAGCAGTTATGCCGGGCGGGAGAGATACAATGAGCAGTTCTTC.

This clonotype appeared a few times. This sequence joins TRBV12-3 or TRBV12-4 and TRBJ2-2, with 9 positions matching TRBD2. The CDR3 is 15 residues long. J gave up 6 bases and V 3 bases, and 5 bases lay outside the gene matches. DNA of the CDR3: TGTGCCAGCAGTTTCGTGGCGGGAGGGCCCGGGGAGCTGTTTTTT. The encoded protein is CASSFVAGGPGELFF.

This clonotype has only a few counts. This chain connects TRBV7-2 to TRBJ2-2, with TRBD1 as a possible D gene (5 bases). CDR1 SGHTA and CDR2 FQGNSA come from the germline V gene. This CDR3 spans 18 amino acids. Between the trimmed V and J ends, which lost 0 bases and 5 bases, there was a span of 19 bases. As DNA, the CDR3 is TGTGCCAGCAGCTTAGCTACAGTATTCCAGGGCGTAACCGGGGAGCTGTTTTTT. Residues: CASSLATVFQGVTGELFF.

The CDR3, as DNA: TGTGCCATCAGTGAATCCGGGACCCTGGAGCCGTCCTATAATTCACCCCTCCACTTT. It encodes CAISESGTLEPSYNSPLHF. The chain couples TRBV10-3 to TRBJ1-6, with a possible D match to TRBD1 (5 bases). The CDR3 loop spans 19 amino acids. CDR1 is ENHRY and CDR2 is SYGVKD in the germline V gene. Trimming removed 3 bases from V and 1 base from J, with 19 bases in between.

The chain carries TRBV24-1 and TRBJ2-5; D is perhaps TRBD2 (7 bases). V was clipped by 5 bases and J by 0 bases, with 15 bases between them. The CDR3 runs to 16 residues. CDR1 and CDR2 (germline): KGHDR, SFDVKD. The CDR3 bases are TGTGCCACCAGTGGGACAGCGGGGTGGGACCAAGAGACCCAGTACTTC. This sequence encodes CATSGTAGWDQETQYF.

This chain joins TRBV4-3 and TRBJ2-3, with 9 bases that match TRBD2. The CDR3 runs to 16 residues. Germline trimming cut 0 bases from V and 5 bases from J; bases unmatched to any gene: 6. Germline V gives CDR1 LGHNA, CDR2 YSLEER. As DNA, the CDR3 is TGCGCCAGCAGCCAAGATGCGGGAGGGGTAGTAGATACGCAGTATTTT. Its protein is CASSQDAGGVVDTQYF.

This clonotype was picked up a small number of times. This chain uses TRBV25-1 with TRBJ1-3; maybe TRBD1 (5 bases). Germline values: CDR1 MGHDK, CDR2 SYGVNS. V lost 1 base to trimming and J lost 3 bases, with 22 bases between them. CDR3 length: 19 amino acids. The CDR3 spells CASSEWGTGDNLSGNTIYF. For the CDR3, the DNA is TGTGCCAGCAGTGAATGGGGTACAGGAGATAACTTAAGTGGAAACACCATATATTTT.

This clonotype is judged medium-sized. The rearrangement joins TRBV4-1 to TRBJ2-7; tentatively, D is TRBD1 or TRBD2 (5 bases each). V was clipped by 3 bases and J by 5 bases, with 11 bases between them. Per germline, CDR1 MGHRA and CDR2 YSYEKL. The CDR3 consists of 13 residues. The CDR3 reads CASSHPGTHEQYF. The CDR3 DNA reads as TGCGCCAGCAGCCACCCCGGGACCCACGAGCAGTACTTC.

This clonotype was observed a handful of times. The chain employs TRBV6-5 and TRBJ2-7; D may be TRBD2 (5 bases). The germline CDR1 and CDR2 sequences are MNHEY and SVGAGI. Trimming removed 2 bases at V and 7 bases at J, with 6 bases between. CDR3 length: 11 residues. The CDR3 region is CASSYREEQYF. CDR3 nucleotide sequence: TGTGCCAGCAGTTACAGGGAGGAGCAGTACTTC.

This CDR3 is CASSEVWGSRNEQFF. The CDR3 bases are TGTGCCAGCAGTGAAGTTTGGGGTAGCAGGAATGAGCAGTTCTTC. The chain has TRBV6-1 and TRBJ2-1; unclear D gene. Germline V gives CDR1 MNHNS, CDR2 SASEGT. The CDR3 extends over 15 amino acids. The V and J ends lost 1 base and 7 bases respectively, with 14 bases between them.

This clonotype was seen just once. V and J are TRBV12-3 or TRBV12-4 and TRBJ1-1, with TRBD1 matching 8 bases. CDR3 size: 14 residues. The ends lost 5 bases at V and 5 bases at J; junction bases unmatched: 7. The DNA of the CDR3 is TGTGCCAGCAGTCGAACAGGGGGACGGACTGAAGCTTTCTTT. Residues: CASSRTGGRTEAFF.

The DNA of the CDR3 is TGTGCCAGCAGCGCAGCTGGGGGAACTAGCACAGATACGCAGTATTTT. It specifies CASSAAGGTSTDTQYF. J is TRBJ2-3 and V is TRBV9; D possibly matches TRBD1 or TRBD2 (5 bases each). CDR1 is SGDLS, CDR2 YYNGEE, per germline. This CDR3 has 16 amino acids. V lost 3 bases to trimming and J lost 0 bases, with 14 bases between them.

V is TRBV7-7 and J is TRBJ1-2; 11 bases match TRBD1. The CDR3 has 14 residues. V lost 4 bases, J lost 7 bases, and 5 bases stayed unmatched. Germline V CDR1 and CDR2: SSHAT, FNYEAQ (reference sequence). The CDR3 bases are TGTGCCAGCAGCTCCGGACAGGGGGCCGCTGGCTACACCTTC. Protein sequence: CASSSGQGAAGYTF.

This clonotype was found a few times. The chain carries TRBV4-2 and TRBJ2-7; 9 bases match TRBD2. The ends lost 2 bases at V and 6 bases at J; junction bases unmatched: 11. The CDR3 contains 16 residues. Germline V CDR1 and CDR2: LGHNA, YNFKEQ. The CDR3 sequence is CASSQPLTGTSTEQYF. The CDR3 nucleotides are TGTGCCAGCAGCCAACCATTAACCGGGACTAGCACCGAGCAGTACTTC.